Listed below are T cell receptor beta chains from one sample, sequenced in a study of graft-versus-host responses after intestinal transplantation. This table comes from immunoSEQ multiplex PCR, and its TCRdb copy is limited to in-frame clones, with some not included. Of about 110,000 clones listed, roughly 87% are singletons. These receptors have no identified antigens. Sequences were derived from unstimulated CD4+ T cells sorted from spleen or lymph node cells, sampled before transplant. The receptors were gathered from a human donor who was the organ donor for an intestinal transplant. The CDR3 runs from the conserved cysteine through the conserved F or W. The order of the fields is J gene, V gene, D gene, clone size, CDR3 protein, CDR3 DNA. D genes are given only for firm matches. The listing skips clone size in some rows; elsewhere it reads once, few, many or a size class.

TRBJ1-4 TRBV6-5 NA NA CAGRRGANEKLFF TGTGCCGGTAGGAGAGGGGCTAATGAAAAACTGTTTTTT
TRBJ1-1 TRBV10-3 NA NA CATGWGTEAFF TGTGCCACGGGGTGGGGGACTGAAGCTTTCTTT
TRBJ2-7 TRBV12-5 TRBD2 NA CASGLGLAGASEQYF TGTGCTAGTGGTTTGGGACTAGCGGGAGCTAGTGAGCAGTACTTC
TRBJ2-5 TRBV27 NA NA CASSFRGGWETQYF TGTGCCAGCAGTTTTAGGGGGGGGTGGGAGACCCAGTACTTC
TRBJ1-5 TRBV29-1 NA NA CSVAAGPMGQPQHF TGCAGCGTCGCCGCAGGGCCTATGGGTCAGCCCCAGCATTTT
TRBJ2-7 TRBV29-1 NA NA CSVGSLSSYEQYF TGCAGCGTTGGGTCCCTGAGCTCCTACGAGCAGTACTTC
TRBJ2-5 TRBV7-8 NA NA CASRPTGIQETQYF TGTGCCAGCAGACCTACAGGGATCCAAGAGACCCAGTACTTC
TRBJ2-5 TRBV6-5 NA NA CASSPTGIQETQYF TGTGCCAGCAGCCCAACGGGAATACAAGAGACCCAGTACTTC
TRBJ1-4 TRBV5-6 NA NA CASSLDRTTNEKLFF TGTGCCAGCAGCTTGGACAGGACAACTAATGAAAAACTGTTTTTT
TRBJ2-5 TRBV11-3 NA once CASSTNRAPERPQYF TGTGCCAGCAGCACTAACCGGGCCCCCGAGAGACCCCAGTACTTC
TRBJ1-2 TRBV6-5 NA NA CASSYSFPVDLGYTF TGTGCCAGCAGTTACTCATTTCCAGTAGATCTTGGCTACACCTTC
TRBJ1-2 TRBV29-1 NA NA CSVSGGYTF TGCAGCGTTTCGGGTGGCTACACCTTC
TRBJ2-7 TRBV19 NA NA CASGRADSYEQYF TGTGCCAGTGGAAGGGCAGACTCCTACGAGCAGTACTTC
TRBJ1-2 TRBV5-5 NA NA CASSWSRAAYGYTF TGTGCCAGCAGTTGGAGCAGGGCAGCCTATGGCTACACCTTC
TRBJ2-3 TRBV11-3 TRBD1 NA CASSLRGYGTDTQYF TGTGCCAGCAGCCTCAGGGGGTACGGGACAGATACGCAGTATTTT
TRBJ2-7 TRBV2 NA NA CASSEGGALYEQYF TGTGCCAGCAGTGAGGGGGGGGCCCTCTACGAGCAGTACTTC
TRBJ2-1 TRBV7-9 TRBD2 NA CASSTGLGSGNEQFF TGTGCCAGCAGCACGGGACTAGGTAGCGGGAATGAGCAGTTCTTC
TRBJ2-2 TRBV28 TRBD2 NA CASSASGLAENTGELFF TGTGCCAGCAGTGCCTCGGGACTAGCGGAGAACACCGGGGAGCTGTTTTTT
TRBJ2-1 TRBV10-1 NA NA CASSEFGGGGYNEQFF TGCGCCAGCAGTGAGTTTGGGGGGGGCGGGTACAATGAGCAGTTCTTC
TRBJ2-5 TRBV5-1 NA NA CASSLGVEARVRETQYF TGCGCCAGCAGCTTGGGGGTTGAGGCCCGGGTTCGGGAGACCCAGTACTTC
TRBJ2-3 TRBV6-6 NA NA CASSYALPDTQYF TGTGCCAGCAGTTACGCCCTCCCGGATACGCAGTATTTT
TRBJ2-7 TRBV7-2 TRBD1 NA CASSSYRGRDYEQYF TGTGCCAGCAGCTCGTACAGGGGGCGAGACTACGAGCAGTACTTC
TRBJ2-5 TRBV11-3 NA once CASSSTGVQETQYF TGTGCCAGCAGCTCCACAGGAGTACAAGAGACCCAGTACTTC
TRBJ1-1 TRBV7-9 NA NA CASSLDRAEAFF TGTGCCAGCAGCTTAGACAGGGCTGAAGCTTTCTTT
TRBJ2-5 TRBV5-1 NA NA CASSRDSSQETQYF TGCGCCAGCAGCCGCGACAGCTCCCAAGAGACCCAGTACTTC
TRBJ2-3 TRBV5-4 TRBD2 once CASSLGSGRKDTQYF TGTGCCAGCAGCTTGGGTAGCGGGAGGAAAGATACGCAGTATTTT
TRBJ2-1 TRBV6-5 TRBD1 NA CASSRDRGFGEQFF TGTGCCAGCAGCCGGGACAGGGGGTTCGGGGAGCAGTTCTTC
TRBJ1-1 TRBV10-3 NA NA CASRSQGRYTEAFF TGTGCCAGCAGGTCCCAGGGTCGGTACACTGAAGCTTTCTTT
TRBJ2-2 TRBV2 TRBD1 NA CASSVQGAVTGELFF TGTGCCAGCAGTGTTCAGGGGGCAGTCACCGGGGAGCTGTTTTTT
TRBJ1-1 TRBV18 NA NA CASCTDPNTEAFF TGTGCCAGCTGTACCGATCCGAACACTGAAGCTTTCTTT
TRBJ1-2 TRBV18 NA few CASSPLRSGTVAPGGYTF TGTGCCAGCTCACCACTTCGGAGTGGGACGGTGGCCCCAGGGGGCTACACCTTC
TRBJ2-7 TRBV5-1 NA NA CASSLGSGPGYEQYF TGCGCCAGCAGCTTGGGGTCGGGTCCGGGCTACGAGCAGTACTTC
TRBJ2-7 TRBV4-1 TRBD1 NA CASSQPDRGLYEQYF TGCGCCAGCAGCCAGCCTGACAGGGGGCTCTACGAGCAGTACTTC
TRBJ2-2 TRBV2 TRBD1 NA CASSYRGSNTGELFF TGTGCCAGCAGTTACAGGGGGTCCAACACCGGGGAGCTGTTTTTT
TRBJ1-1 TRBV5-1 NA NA CASSLEVGGFNTEAFF TGCGCCAGCAGCTTGGAAGTGGGGGGCTTTAACACTGAAGCTTTCTTT
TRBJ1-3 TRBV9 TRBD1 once CASSVGPGGYGNTIYF TGTGCCAGCAGCGTGGGACCAGGGGGCTATGGAAACACCATATATTTT
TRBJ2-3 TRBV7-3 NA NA CASSPEGVWDTQYF TGTGCCAGCAGCCCAGAAGGTGTCTGGGATACGCAGTATTTT
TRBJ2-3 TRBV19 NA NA CASSNRDPTDTQYF TGTGCCAGTAGTAACCGGGACCCCACAGATACGCAGTATTTT
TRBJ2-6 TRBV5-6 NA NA CASSLLVLTHSGANVLTF TGTGCCAGCAGCCTATTAGTCCTAACCCACTCTGGGGCCAACGTCCTGACTTTC
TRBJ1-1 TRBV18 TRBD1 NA CASSSTGGMLGTEAFF TGTGCCAGCTCGTCAACAGGGGGCATGTTGGGCACTGAAGCTTTCTTT
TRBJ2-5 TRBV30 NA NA CAWSYWRARGRETQYF TGTGCCTGGAGTTACTGGCGGGCTAGAGGGAGGGAGACCCAGTACTTC